These 6 T cell receptor beta chains were all obtained from the same sample, sequenced in a study of T cells in Graves' hyperthyroidism and ophthalmopathy (dated by TCRdb to between 2018 and 2021). The library was made by multiplex PCR. Sequencing was performed on an Illumina HiSeq 2000. TCR beta CDR3 regions were amplified from RNA transcripts. The TCR CDR3 was subjected to a first round of RT-PCR using the HTBI primer set and the Qiagen OneStep RT-PCR kit. Starting from the raw public reads, TCRdb applied fastp trimming at Q25, assembled clones with MiXCR and retained in-frame beta chains. Rows with one shared CDR3 protein collapse into an entry with the most common genes and DNA. The sample table lists 450,000 to 650,000 distinct CDR3 sequences, around 20% of them with a count of one. Of the sample, about 26% falls within the top ten clones. Sequencing was performed on blood. These receptors were taken from a man aged 18 to 29 with Graves' hyperthyroidism.

The V gene is TRBV30, the J gene TRBJ1-2; D remains unclear. Trimming stripped 0 bases from V and 6 bases from J, with 11 bases between. Germline CDR1 GTSNPN, CDR2 SVGIG (reference sequence). There are 13 residues in the CDR3. The CDR3 bases are TGTGCCTGGAGTGTCAGCCAGGCTCATGGCTACACCTTC. Protein: CAWSVSQAHGYTF.

This clonotype was observed a handful of times. This sequence joins TRBV6-1 and TRBJ1-2; 7 bases are shared with TRBD1. This CDR3 contains 15 residues. The germline V gene encodes CDR1 MNHNS and CDR2 SASEGT. Trimming at V came to 5 bases and at J to 2 bases, leaving 8 bases not matched to a gene. CDR3 sequence (DNA): TGTGCCAGCAGTCCCAGAGGGACAGAGAACTATGGCTACACCTTC. Encoded protein: CASSPRGTENYGYTF.

This clonotype showed up many times. This chain connects TRBV19 to TRBJ1-1; 7 nucleotides match TRBD1. V shed 6 bases and J 4 bases; nucleotides not matched to a gene: 5. There are 13 residues in the CDR3. Germline-derived CDR1 and CDR2 are LNHDA and SQIVND (reference sequence). The CDR3 region has the DNA TGTGCCAGTAGCAAGACAGGGACCACTGAAGCTTTCTTT. Its translation: CASSKTGTTEAFF.

In its sample, this clonotype was seen many times. The chain carries TRBV6-1 and TRBJ2-2, with 10 positions matching TRBD2. This CDR3 region has 17 residues. V gave up 0 bases and J gave up 1 base; unmatched junction bases: 2. Germline V gives CDR1 MNHNS, CDR2 SASEGT. DNA for the CDR3: TGTGCCAGCAGTGAAGCTAGCGGGGGGATGAACACCGGGGAGCTGTTTTTT. It encodes CASSEASGGMNTGELFF.

This chain joins TRBV11-2 and TRBJ1-1, with D uncertain. CDR3 length: 16 amino acids. Trimming left V 3 bases short and J 9 bases short, with 23 bases between. Germline CDR1 is SGHAT and CDR2 is FQNNGV. In DNA form, the CDR3 reads TGTGCCAGCAGCTTTCTTCGGCAGCTATCCTCCCGGCAAGCTTTCTTT. It yields the protein CASSFLRQLSSRQAFF. Full variable domain (missing parts from reference TRBV11-2 and TRBJ1-1): EAGVAQSPRYKIIEKRQSVAFWCNPISGHATLYWYQQILGQGPKLLIQFQNNGVVDDSQLPKDRFSAERLKGVDSTLKIQPAKLEDSAVYLCASSFLRQLSSRQAFFGQGTRLTVV.

This clonotype was detected only a few times. This may stem from a read error, because a much larger clone lies one nucleotide away. The chain carries TRBV11-3 and TRBJ2-2; TRBD1 matches at 8 bases. The germline CDR1 and CDR2 sequences are SGHNT and YENEEA. This CDR3 has 15 amino acids. The CDR3 loop is CASSPRTGNTGELCF. CDR3 DNA sequence: TGTGCCAGCAGCCCCCGGACAGGGAACACCGGGGAGCTGTGTTTT.